This TCR beta chain is from a study of shared clonotypes between healthy human individuals. Turning to the study itself: Each donor had three CD4 naive, three CD4 memory, two CD8 naive and one CD8 memory plate.

V lost 0 bases to trimming and J lost 1 base, with 7 bases between them. The germline V gene has CDR1 SGHDT and CDR2 YYEEEE. The CDR3 sequence is 14 residues long. Points from the study as a whole: The low donor count limited represented genetic and exposure-history diversity.

Naive CD8 cells were CD45RO-negative, positively selected for CCR7, excluding terminally differentiated effector memory CD45RA+ cells. As concerns this clone: What it binds is unknown. The same CDR3 can be traced to other DNA sequences in this sample.

Per the study methods: There were no quality scores in the junction-only immunoSEQ sequences, so filtering differed. Profiled with immunoSEQ multiplex PCR; TCRdb holds only in-frame clones, not every one. Clone size and V and J calls were adopted from that table, with D and trimming inferred from the DNA. The sample records nearly 2 million clones, 85% to 95% being singletons. V gene TRBV5-6 combines with J gene TRBJ1-2; D is uncertain. Sample: naive CD8+ T cells sorted from blood. The TCR comes from a young man in good health. The CDR3, as DNA: TGTGCCAGCAGCTTGGCTGGTAGTAACTATGGCTACACCTTC. Protein product: CASSLAGSNYGYTF.